The clone carrying this T cell receptor beta chain was recorded once. Its target is unknown. The sample belongs to a study of cytomegalovirus exposure and HLA in healthy donors. The study's findings and limits: About 87% or about 30% of the time was how often most TCR beta V segments were productive, according to an earlier analysis.

The donors were healthy bone marrow donors. With V trimmed by 8 bases and J by 2 bases, 8 bases remained unmatched. This CDR3 region has 16 residues. The germline gives CDR1 MNHEY, CDR2 SMNVEV (reference sequence). The primer mix had 60 Vbeta and 13 Jbeta primers. Profiling relied on immunoSEQ multiplex PCR, and the TCRdb table lists in-frame clones only, not all of them. The sample consists of about 150,000 clones, around 85% of them appearing once. The chain carries TRBV27 and TRBJ2-3; 12 bases agree with TRBD2. This receptor was taken from a middle-aged man in good health and CMV-seropositive. Sequencing was carried out using PBMCs. CDR3 DNA: TGTGCCAGCCGAATTACTAGCGGGAGGTCCACAGATACGCAGTATTTT. Its protein is CASRITSGRSTDTQYF.